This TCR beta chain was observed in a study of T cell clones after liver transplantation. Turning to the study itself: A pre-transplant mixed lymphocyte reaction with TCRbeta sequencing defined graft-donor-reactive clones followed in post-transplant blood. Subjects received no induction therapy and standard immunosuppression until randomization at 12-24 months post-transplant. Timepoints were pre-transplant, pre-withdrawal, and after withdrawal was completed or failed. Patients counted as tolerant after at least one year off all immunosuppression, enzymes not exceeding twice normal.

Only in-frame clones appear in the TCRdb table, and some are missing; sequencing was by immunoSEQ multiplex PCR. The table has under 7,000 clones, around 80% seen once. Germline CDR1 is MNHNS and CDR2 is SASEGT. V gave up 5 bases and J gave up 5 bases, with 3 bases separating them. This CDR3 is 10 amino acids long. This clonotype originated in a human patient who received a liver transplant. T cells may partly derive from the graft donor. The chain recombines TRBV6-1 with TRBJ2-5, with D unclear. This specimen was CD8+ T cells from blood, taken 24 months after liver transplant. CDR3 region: CASSFETQYF. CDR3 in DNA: TGTGCCAGCAGTTTCGAGACCCAGTACTTC.